The present entry profiles one T cell receptor beta chain with its context. This specimen comes from a study of cytomegalovirus exposure and HLA in healthy donors. The PCR employed 60 Vbeta primers together with 13 Jbeta primers. Profiled with immunoSEQ multiplex PCR; TCRdb holds only in-frame clones, not every one. Its listing shows about 160,000 clones. The CDR3 has 14 residues. Trimming stripped 11 bases from V and 2 bases from J, with 18 bases between. Germline CDR1 is MDHEN and CDR2 is SYDVKM. Sequencing was performed on PBMCs. This sequence originates from a man younger than 45 in good health and CMV-seronegative. The V and J genes are TRBV28 and TRBJ1-2; D gene uncertain. CDR3 amino acids: CAASPIGPNYGYTF. For the CDR3, the DNA is TGTGCCGCCTCTCCCATCGGTCCCAACTATGGCTACACCTTC.